These 3 T cell receptor beta chains came from one sample sequenced in a study of shared clonotypes between healthy human individuals. Data came from immunoSEQ multiplex PCR; TCRdb stores just in-frame clones and leaves some out. The table includes around 1.1 million clones, approximately 77% detected once. The sequencing input was memory CD4+ T cells from PBMCs. Subset meaning: CD45RA-negative fraction. Receptor source: a man between 18 and 35 years old in good health. Some clones in this sample may be carry-over from other donors' samples.

The chain joins TRBV7-6 to TRBJ2-6; D ambiguous. Germline values: CDR1 SGHVS, CDR2 FNYEAQ. The CDR3 sequence is 15 residues long. V lost 5 bases, J lost 0 bases, and 8 bases lay in between. This CDR3 is CASSPQVSGANVLTF. In nucleotides, the CDR3 is TGTGCCAGCAGCCCGCAGGTCTCTGGGGCCAACGTCCTGACTTTC.

The rearrangement uses TRBV2 and TRBJ2-1; D is uncertain. V lost 6 bases and J lost 9, with 12 bases in between. The germline gives CDR1 SNHLY, CDR2 FYNNEI. This CDR3 has 12 amino acids. In nucleotides, the CDR3 is TGTGCCAGCAGACGCGTTTTGGGTGAGCAGTTCTTC. It specifies CASRRVLGEQFF.

This chain connects TRBV6-1 to TRBJ2-7; D ambiguous. The V end lost 2 bases, the J end lost 6 bases, and 14 bases lay between the germline ends. This CDR3 comprises 14 residues. Germline V gene data show CDR1 as MNHNS and CDR2 as SASEGT. CDR3 sequence (DNA): TGTGCCAGCAGTGAATTTGCCGCCCCTCGCGAGCAGTACTTC. This gives the protein CASSEFAAPREQYF.